The clone carrying this TCR beta chain was observed many times. The sample comes from a study of human T cells and chemical hapten exposure. Individual cDNA molecules each carried unique molecular identifiers attached by the library. Via MiXCR, TCRdb re-called the RACE reads, giving one row per CDR3 protein. This sample has over 85,000 distinct CDR3 sequences, with about 8.6% found just once. Germline CDR1 and CDR2: SGHRS and YFSETQ. Trimming took 0 bases from V and 4 from J, leaving 18 bases between them. The CDR3 is 17 amino acids. The time point was: healthy volunteer bleed at 2 weeks. Total RNA came from unfractionated whole blood.

This clonotype was obtained from a female donor in good health. Some clones in this sample may be carry-over from other donors' samples. Sequencing input: whole blood. The V gene is TRBV5-1, the J gene TRBJ2-3; no firm D call. The CDR3 nucleotides read TGCGCCAGCAGCTTGGCTCGCAGCCAATTCCGACCAGATACGCAGTATTTT. It is translated as CASSLARSQFRPDTQYF.